A single sample gave rise to the 13 T cell receptor beta chains below, sequenced in a study of T cell responses to AZD1222 COVID-19 vaccine. TCRdb's table, derived via immunoSEQ multiplex PCR, lists solely in-frame clones and lacks some. Of around 65,000 clones listed, over 70% are singletons. Material: peripheral blood, obtained on day 0 of AZD1222 vaccination. Source of these receptors: an adult in good health.

The chain is built from TRBV9 and TRBJ2-3, with 8 bases matching TRBD2. Germline CDR1 reads SGDLS; CDR2 reads YYNGEE. The CDR3 has 15 residues. Losses at the gene ends were 4 bases for V and 1 base for J; bases not matched to a gene: 5. The CDR3 protein is CASSLSGAGTDTQYF. The CDR3 DNA follows: TGTGCCAGCAGCCTTAGCGGGGCGGGCACAGATACGCAGTATTTT.

This chain uses TRBV7-9 with TRBJ2-5; D is tentatively TRBD1 or TRBD2 (6 bases each). The CDR3 spans 14 residues. V lost 1 base to trimming and J lost 5 bases, with 11 bases between them. Germline CDR1 and CDR2: SEHNR and FQNEAQ (reference sequence). This CDR3 reads CASSLGGASETQYF. The CDR3 nucleotides are TGTGCCAGCAGCTTAGGGGGGGCCAGCGAGACCCAGTACTTC.

The chain couples TRBV7-6 to TRBJ1-6; D is ambiguous. The V end lost 1 base, the J end lost 3 bases, and 16 bases lay between the germline ends. CDR1 is SGHVS, CDR2 FNYEAQ, per germline. The CDR3 is made up of 18 amino acids. The CDR3 reads CASSLEVRAGDYNSPLHF. CDR3 coding DNA: TGTGCCAGCAGCTTAGAAGTAAGAGCCGGAGACTATAATTCACCCCTCCACTTT.

The CDR3 loop reads CASSLVNSEVTEAFF. CDR3 nucleotide sequence: TGTGCCAGCAGCTTGGTTAACTCAGAGGTCACTGAAGCTTTCTTT. The chain recombines TRBV5-5 with TRBJ1-1; the D is unclear. Germline V gene lookup returns CDR1 SGHKS and CDR2 YYEKEE (reference sequence). The V end was cut by 0 bases, the J end by 4 bases, with 13 bases between. This CDR3 comprises 15 residues.

The chain has TRBV4-1 and TRBJ1-4; the D is unclear. CDR1 MGHRA and CDR2 YSYEKL come from the germline V gene. There are 15 residues in the CDR3. Trimming removed 2 bases from V and 3 bases from J, with 10 bases in between. In nucleotides, the CDR3 is TGCGCCAGCAGCCAACTAGGGTCCTCTAATGAAAAACTGTTTTTT. Translating it yields CASSQLGSSNEKLFF.

The sample holds one count of this clone. The rearrangement uses TRBV5-1 and TRBJ1-2; D unclear. The CDR3 extends over 14 amino acids. Trimming removed 3 bases at V and 0 bases at J, with 9 bases between. Germline values: CDR1 SGHRS, CDR2 YFSETQ. The CDR3: CASSSIVANYGYTF. The CDR3 DNA reads TGCGCCAGCAGCTCAATTGTAGCTAACTATGGCTACACCTTC.

CDR3 sequence reads: CSASGGDRVGDTQYF. DNA for the CDR3: TGCAGTGCTAGTGGGGGGGACAGGGTTGGAGATACGCAGTATTTT. The rearrangement joins TRBV20-1 to TRBJ2-3; 9 nucleotides match TRBD1. Germline loops: CDR1 DFQATT, CDR2 SNEGSKA (reference sequence). With V trimmed by 3 bases and J by 5 bases, 9 bases remained unmatched. The CDR3 runs to 15 residues.

The chain has TRBV15 and TRBJ1-2; TRBD1 matches at 7 bases. From germline, CDR1 is LNHNV and CDR2 YYDKDF (reference sequence). The CDR3 extends over 14 amino acids. After removal of 3 bases from V and 5 bases from J, the junction contained 6 bases not matched to a gene. This CDR3 reads CATSSGQEEYGYTF. As DNA, the CDR3 is TGTGCCACCAGCAGCGGACAGGAAGAGTATGGCTACACCTTC.

This clone was counted a few times. This chain connects TRBV6-2 or TRBV6-3 to TRBJ1-6; D ambiguous. V was shortened by 2 bases and J by 4 bases, with 3 bases between the two germline ends. CDR1 MNHEY and CDR2 SVGEGT come from the germline V gene. The CDR3 is made up of 13 amino acids. The CDR3 sequence is CASSYRYNSPLHF. The CDR3 region has the DNA TGTGCCAGCAGTTACAGGTATAATTCACCCCTCCACTTT.

This clone has just one count. J is TRBJ2-4 and V is TRBV7-8; weak D call: TRBD2 (7 bases). CDR1 and CDR2 from the germline V gene are SGHVS and FQNEAQ. V dropped 8 bases and J dropped 6 bases, with 17 bases sitting between them. The CDR3 loop spans 14 amino acids. CDR3 bases: TGTGCCAGCGGATCCCTAGGGGGGGGAAACATTCAGTACTTC. This codes for CASGSLGGGNIQYF.

The chain employs TRBV7-8 and TRBJ2-7; D may correspond to TRBD1 or TRBD2 (5 bases each). CDR1 and CDR2 (germline): SGHVS, FQNEAQ. The CDR3 contains 15 residues. The V end lost 3 bases, the J end lost 2 bases, and 14 bases lay between the germline ends. As DNA, the CDR3 is TGTGCCAGCAGCTTCCGACGACAGCGGCCCTACGAGCAGTACTTC. Protein: CASSFRRQRPYEQYF.

The V call is TRBV7-2, the J call TRBJ2-5; the match to TRBD1 covers 11 bases. Trimming removed 5 bases from V and 1 base from J; junction bases left unmatched: 6. The CDR3 spans 16 residues. CDR1 is SGHTA and CDR2 is FQGNSA in the germline V gene. CDR3 sequence: CASSPEGTGGQETQYF. In nucleotides, the CDR3 is TGTGCCAGCAGCCCCGAGGGGACAGGGGGCCAAGAGACCCAGTACTTC.

This chain connects TRBV7-2 to TRBJ1-3; D perhaps matches TRBD1 (6 bases). The V end lost 1 base, the J end lost 3 bases, and 13 bases lay between the germline ends. Germline CDR1 and CDR2: SGHTA and FQGNSA. The CDR3 contains 16 residues. The CDR3 loop is CASSLGGGRVGNTIYF. As DNA, the CDR3 is TGTGCCAGCAGCTTAGGTGGGGGGCGCGTTGGAAACACCATATATTTT.